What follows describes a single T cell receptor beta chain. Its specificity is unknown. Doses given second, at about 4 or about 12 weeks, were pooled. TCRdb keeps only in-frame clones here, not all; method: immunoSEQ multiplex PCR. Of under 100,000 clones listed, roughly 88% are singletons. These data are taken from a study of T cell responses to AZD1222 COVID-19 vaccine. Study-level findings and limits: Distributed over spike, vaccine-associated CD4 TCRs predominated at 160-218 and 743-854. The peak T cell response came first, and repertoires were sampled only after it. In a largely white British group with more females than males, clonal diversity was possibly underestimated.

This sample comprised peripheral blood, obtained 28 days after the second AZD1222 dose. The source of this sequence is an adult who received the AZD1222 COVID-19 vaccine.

Here the CDR3 DNA reads TGTGCCAGCAGCTTAGGGTTCTTGGGAGGGAGAGAGACCCAGTACTTC. It codes for CASSLGFLGGRETQYF. V is TRBV7-9 and J is TRBJ2-5, with 7 bases matching TRBD2. The CDR3 is 16 amino acids. The germline gives CDR1 SEHNR, CDR2 FQNEAQ (reference sequence). The V and J ends lost 1 base and 4 bases, in that order; junction bases with no gene match: 9.